This entry features one T cell receptor (beta chain) sequence. The data originate from a study of blood T cell repertoires in COVID-19. Trimming stripped 1 base from V and 4 bases from J, with 7 bases between. The CDR3 is 13 amino acids. Assay: immunoSEQ multiplex PCR; the TCRdb copy retains only in-frame clones and omits some. The table shows roughly 700,000 clones, with more than 80% occurring only once. Material: peripheral blood. The clonotype was recovered from a woman in her late teens or twenties with acute or convalescent COVID-19. J is TRBJ1-2 and V is TRBV12-3 or TRBV12-4; D gene unclear. CDR3 nucleotide sequence: TGTGCCAGCAGTTTAGGGCCGATCTATGGCTACACCTTC. Amino acid sequence: CASSLGPIYGYTF.